These 29 T cell receptor beta chains share one sample of origin, sequenced in a study of metastatic and nonmetastatic thyroid tumors. No patient had received any treatment before thyroid surgery. TCRdb reanalyzed the PCR reads with MiXCR. The table includes 15,000 to 20,000 clones, around 30% detected once. Sequenced: tumor tissue. These receptors were taken from a female donor with papillary thyroid cancer or a benign thyroid nodule (not recorded which). Some clones in this sample may be carry-over from other donors' samples.

V is TRBV19 and J is TRBJ1-5; 8 bases map to TRBD1. Germline V CDR1 and CDR2: LNHDA, SQIVND (reference sequence). The junction had 9 bases not matched to a gene; V was cut back by 5 bases and J by 0 bases. The CDR3 spans 17 residues. DNA of the CDR3: TGTGCCAGTAGTCTAAGGGACAGGCGCTATAGCAATCAGCCCCAGCATTTT. Amino acids: CASSLRDRRYSNQPQHF.

The V gene is TRBV5-1, the J gene TRBJ1-3; D is ambiguous. The germline V and J ends were trimmed by 4 bases and 4 bases, with 12 bases remaining between them. CDR3 size: 14 residues. CDR1 and CDR2 (germline): SGHRS, YFSETQ. In DNA form, the CDR3 reads TGCGCCAGCAGCCTGACCCTTGGGGGAAACACCATATATTTT. Translated: CASSLTLGGNTIYF.

The chain is built from TRBV12-3 or TRBV12-4 and TRBJ1-6; D not resolved. The ends were cut back, 3 bases at V and 7 bases at J, with 16 bases in the middle. The CDR3 is 16 amino acids. CDR3 bases: TGTGCCAGCAGTTTGAATCCCGGGTTAGGAAATTCACCCCTCCACTTT. It encodes CASSLNPGLGNSPLHF.

The chain joins TRBV6-2 or TRBV6-3 to TRBJ1-3; D remains unclear. Germline V lookup: CDR1 MNHEY, CDR2 SVGEGT. V lost 6 bases, J lost 0 bases, and 15 bases lay in between. The CDR3 has 16 residues. CDR3 in amino acids: CASSLAGLTSGNTIYF. In nucleotides, the CDR3 is TGTGCCAGCAGCTTAGCCGGACTCACCTCTGGAAACACCATATATTTT.

This clone was recorded many times. The chain recombines TRBV6-1 with TRBJ1-2; TRBD1 matches at 9 bases. This CDR3 spans 15 amino acids. Per the germline V gene, CDR1 is MNHNS and CDR2 is SASEGT. J lost 2 bases, V lost 5 bases, and 6 bases had no gene match. CDR3 sequence reads: CASSSGTGLNYGYTF. CDR3 nucleotides: TGTGCCAGCAGTTCCGGGACAGGGCTGAACTATGGCTACACCTTC.

In this sample, this clone turned up many times. The V call is TRBV4-2, the J call TRBJ2-1, with 8 bases matching TRBD1. CDR3 size: 12 residues. Per the germline V gene, CDR1 is LGHNA and CDR2 is YNFKEQ. V gave up 3 bases and J gave up 13 bases; unmatched junction bases: 5. CDR3 amino acids: CASSQTGQVQFF. The CDR3 DNA is TGTGCCAGCAGCCAGACGGGACAGGTTCAGTTCTTC.

J is TRBJ2-1 and V is TRBV3-1, with TRBD2 matching 8 bases. This CDR3 is built from 15 residues. Losses at the gene ends were 4 bases for V and 12 bases for J; bases not matched to a gene: 14. From germline, CDR1 is LGHDT and CDR2 YNNKEL (reference sequence). CDR3 nucleotides: TGTGCCAGCAGCCTAGGACACGGGCTACTAGCGGCGCAGTTCTTC. The encoded protein is CASSLGHGLLAAQFF.

Note on this clone: Germline and junction disagree at one end, which may indicate a read error. The rearrangement uses TRBV6-5 and TRBJ2-5, with D maybe TRBD2 (5 bases). This CDR3 comprises 13 residues. Germline V gives CDR1 MNHEY, CDR2 SVGAGI. The CDR3 nucleotides are TGTGCCAGCAGTTATTATGTGGGAGAGACCCAATACTTC. As protein: CASSYYVGETQYF.

The rearrangement uses TRBV6-1 and TRBJ1-2, with 8 bases matching TRBD1. The CDR3 loop spans 14 amino acids. Unmatched junction bases numbered 12, after V lost 9 bases and J lost 6 bases. Germline V gene data show CDR1 as MNHNS and CDR2 as SASEGT. CDR3: CARYPGQVRNGYTF. CDR3 nucleotide sequence: TGTGCCAGGTACCCGGGACAGGTTAGGAATGGCTACACCTTC.

This clone is labeled as medium-sized. This chain joins TRBV20-1 and TRBJ2-7; 7 positions match TRBD1. Per the germline V gene, CDR1 is DFQATT and CDR2 is SNEGSKA (reference sequence). V was pared by 4 bases and J by 4 bases, with 10 bases of the junction left unmatched. CDR3 length: 14 amino acids. In DNA, the CDR3 is TGCAGTGCTAAAGGGGGCGGGTCCCAATACGAGCAGTACTTC. Amino acids: CSAKGGGSQYEQYF.

Sample share makes this clone medium-sized. This chain connects TRBV19 to TRBJ1-5; TRBD1 matches 7 bases. Germline trimming cut 5 bases from V and 10 bases from J; bases unmatched to any gene: 14. In germline, CDR1 is LNHDA, CDR2 SQIVND (reference sequence). The CDR3 is 15 residues long. CDR3 coding DNA: TGTGCCAGTAGTTTCCCCGGGACAGTTAATCGCCCCCAGCATTTT. Translating it yields CASSFPGTVNRPQHF.

This clone was found a few times. The chain recombines TRBV20-1 with TRBJ2-5, with 8 bases identical to TRBD2. The CDR3 is made up of 20 amino acids. Unmatched junction bases numbered 20, after V lost 0 bases and J lost 2 bases. Germline assignment: CDR1 DFQATT and CDR2 SNEGSKA (reference sequence). CDR3: CSARDASDRVAGPLQETQYF. In DNA, the CDR3 is TGCAGTGCTAGAGATGCCTCCGATAGGGTAGCGGGGCCTCTTCAAGAGACCCAGTACTTC.

This clone turned up a few times. V usage is TRBV6-2 or TRBV6-3 and J usage is TRBJ2-7, with 9 bases identical to TRBD1. The germline V gene encodes CDR1 MNHEY and CDR2 SVGEGT. The CDR3 is 14 residues long. The junction had 5 bases not matched to a gene; V was cut back by 6 bases and J by 2 bases. Here the CDR3 reads CASRFRDRAYEQYF. The CDR3 nucleotides read TGTGCCAGCAGGTTCCGGGACAGGGCCTACGAGCAGTACTTC.

This clone was recorded a few times. It may be a read error: a sequence one base away is much more abundant. The V gene is TRBV19, the J gene TRBJ2-7; D not certain. V was cut by 5 bases and J by 0 bases, with 5 bases left in between. Germline V gives CDR1 LNHDA, CDR2 SQIVND (reference sequence). The CDR3 has 12 amino acids. The CDR3 DNA is TGTGCCAGTAGTGGGGACTCCTACGAGCAGTACTTC. Translation gives CASSGDSYEQYF.

This chain uses TRBV28 with TRBJ1-2, with a weak D call TRBD1 (6 bases). The V end lost 8 bases, the J end lost 3 bases, and 10 bases lay between the germline ends. The CDR3 contains 12 residues. CDR1 and CDR2 from the germline V gene are MDHEN and SYDVKM. The CDR3 region is CASRRGDYGYTF. In DNA form, the CDR3 reads TGTGCCAGCCGGAGGGGGGACTATGGCTACACCTTC.

The sample holds a few counts of this clone. The CDR3 region is CASSGLVSYEQYF. DNA for the CDR3: TGTGCCAGCAGTGGACTTGTTTCGTACGAGCAGTACTTC. The chain couples TRBV6-1 to TRBJ2-7; D not resolved. The length of the CDR3 is 13 residues. Deletions cut 4 bases from V and 4 bases from J, with 11 bases between. The germline V gene has CDR1 MNHNS and CDR2 SASEGT.

The gene calls are TRBV10-3 and TRBJ2-7; 9 bases are a match to TRBD2. V was clipped by 2 bases and J by 5 bases; unmatched bases: 4. The CDR3 length is 14 residues. Germline-derived CDR1 and CDR2 are ENHRY and SYGVKD. The CDR3, as DNA: TGTGCCATCAGTGAGGTTAGCGGGAGTGACGAGCAGTACTTC. It translates to CAISEVSGSDEQYF.

This clone was counted between two and nine times. This rearrangement joins TRBV20-1 to TRBJ2-1; D is possibly TRBD2 (5 bases). The CDR3 totals 13 residues. V gave up 2 bases and J gave up 4 bases, with 9 bases separating them. The germline V gene encodes CDR1 DFQATT and CDR2 SNEGSKA (reference sequence). CDR3 amino acids: CSARPSQYNEQFF. CDR3 sequence (DNA): TGCAGTGCTAGACCTAGCCAATACAATGAGCAGTTCTTC.

This clone was seen only a few times. The genes are TRBV12-3 or TRBV12-4 and TRBJ2-3; perhaps D is TRBD1 or TRBD2 (5 bases each). The V end was cut by 0 bases, the J end by 2 bases, with 15 bases between. This CDR3 has 17 residues. The CDR3 DNA follows: TGTGCCAGCAGTTTAGCGATCACTGTGGGGACCACAGATACGCAGTATTTT. Its protein is CASSLAITVGTTDTQYF.

The rearrangement uses TRBV7-2 and TRBJ2-2, with TRBD2 identical over 14 bases. CDR3 size: 19 residues. Germline V gives CDR1 SGHTA, CDR2 FQGNSA. V lost 0 bases, J lost 5 bases, and 8 bases stayed unmatched. The CDR3 DNA is TGTGCCAGCAGCTTAGCCAGCGGTGGACTAGCGGGGGGTACCGGGGAGCTGTTTTTT. As protein: CASSLASGGLAGGTGELFF.

This clone was counted many times. Other DNA sequences in the same sample also yield this CDR3. The chain employs TRBV7-9 and TRBJ2-1; D perhaps matches TRBD2 (7 bases). Germline loops: CDR1 SEHNR, CDR2 FQNEAQ (reference sequence). V was pared by 5 bases and J by 6 bases, with 14 bases between. The CDR3 totals 14 residues. The CDR3 here is CASSHPGGANEQFF. The CDR3 DNA follows: TGTGCCAGCAGCCACCCGGGGGGCGCCAATGAGCAGTTCTTC.

The rearrangement links TRBV5-1 to TRBJ2-7, with 7 positions matching TRBD2. The length of the CDR3 is 15 residues. The V gene's germline CDR1 is SGHRS and CDR2 YFSETQ. J gave up 11 bases and V 1 base, and 15 bases lay outside the gene matches. The CDR3 is CASSLTRGDQRSEYF. As DNA, the CDR3 is TGCGCCAGCAGCTTGACTCGGGGGGACCAACGGAGTGAGTACTTC.

CDR3 protein: CASSLPRLALSTGELFF. The CDR3 DNA is TGTGCCAGCAGTTTACCTCGACTAGCGCTTTCCACCGGGGAGCTGTTTTTT. The chain recombines TRBV28 with TRBJ2-2, with 8 bases identical to TRBD2. The CDR3 consists of 17 residues. Germline V gene sequence: CDR1 MDHEN, CDR2 SYDVKM. V lost 2 bases to trimming and J lost 4 bases; unmatched junction nucleotides: 9.

This clone was recorded many times. J is TRBJ2-2 and V is TRBV7-9, with TRBD2 matching 8 bases. This CDR3 spans 15 amino acids. In germline, CDR1 is SEHNR, CDR2 FQNEAQ (reference sequence). With V trimmed by 6 bases and J by 5 bases, 8 bases remained unmatched. For the CDR3, the DNA is TGTGCCAGCAGGGGAGCGGGAGAGGGGACCGGGGAGCTGTTTTTT. Its translation: CASRGAGEGTGELFF.

This chain links TRBV11-2 with TRBJ1-3, with a tentative D call TRBD1 (5 bases). Germline V lookup: CDR1 SGHAT, CDR2 FQNNGV. This CDR3 comprises 18 residues. V lost 2 bases and J 0 bases, leaving 17 bases between the germline ends. The CDR3: CASSLKGQGGVSGNTIYF. CDR3 bases: TGTGCCAGCAGCTTAAAGGGGCAAGGAGGCGTCTCTGGAAACACCATATATTTT.

The chain joins TRBV19 to TRBJ1-1; no clear D gene. The CDR3 extends over 15 amino acids. Germline V CDR1 and CDR2: LNHDA, SQIVND (reference sequence). V shed 8 bases and J shed 1 base, with 17 bases lying between them. The CDR3 nucleotides read TGTGCCAGTGCCATCGGCAGGTGGGAGAACACTGAAGCTTTCTTT. This codes for CASAIGRWENTEAFF.

This clone rates as medium-sized. V is TRBV6-2 or TRBV6-3 and J is TRBJ1-5; D unresolved. V was pared by 4 bases and J by 9 bases, with 19 bases between. CDR1 and CDR2 from the germline V gene are MNHEY and SVGEGT. The CDR3 covers 15 residues. The CDR3 spells CASSSADLLVRPQHF. Here the CDR3 DNA reads TGTGCCAGCAGTTCAGCAGACCTGCTAGTTCGGCCCCAGCATTTT.

The chain is built from TRBV20-1 and TRBJ2-3; D is ambiguous. Trimming removed 2 bases at V and 0 bases at J, with 6 bases between. From germline, CDR1 is DFQATT and CDR2 SNEGSKA (reference sequence). CDR3 length: 13 amino acids. In DNA form, the CDR3 reads TGCAGTGCTAGAATATCTAGCACAGATACGCAGTATTTT. It encodes CSARISSTDTQYF.

The V call is TRBV3-1, the J call TRBJ1-2; D is ambiguous. The CDR3 has 15 amino acids. The germline V gene has CDR1 LGHDT and CDR2 YNNKEL (reference sequence). The ends were cut back, 5 bases at V and 2 bases at J, with 15 bases in the middle. CDR3 in amino acids: CASSAPDGPNYGYTF. CDR3 DNA: TGTGCCAGCAGCGCGCCGGATGGACCGAACTATGGCTACACCTTC.